The entry below describes one T cell receptor beta chain. The data stem from a study of cytomegalovirus exposure and HLA in healthy donors. The wider study: In a previous analysis, 117 million unique TCR beta sequences were found from some 200 million T cells.

Germline CDR1 SGHTA, CDR2 FQGNSA. The CDR3 contains 15 residues. V was trimmed by 5 bases and J by 0 bases, leaving 14 bases between them. In the PCR, 60 Vbeta and 13 Jbeta primers were used. Assay: immunoSEQ multiplex PCR; the TCRdb copy retains only in-frame clones and omits some. The sample consists of approximately 130,000 clones, around 77% of them appearing once. This sequence was found in a man between 45 and 60 years old in good health and CMV-seronegative. Specimen: PBMCs. The chain recombines TRBV7-2 with TRBJ2-7; TRBD2 is a possible D gene (5 bases). This CDR3 reads CASSPGLAFSYEQYF. The CDR3 DNA follows: TGTGCCAGCAGCCCCGGGCTAGCCTTCTCCTACGAGCAGTACTTC.